This TCR beta chain was obtained from a study of OX40 agonist ivuxolimab in advanced cancers. As for the study in general: Prior anti-PD-1, anti-PD-L1 or anti-CTLA-4 therapy did not bar entry, and more than 35% had some.

It was autoimmune disease history or systemic immunosuppression that excluded patients. Germline V lookup: CDR1 SNHLY, CDR2 FYNNEI. J lost 2 bases, V lost 7 bases, and 7 bases had no gene match. The CDR3 contains 15 residues. In regard to this clone: Its cognate antigen is unknown.

TCRdb's table, derived via immunoSEQ multiplex PCR, lists solely in-frame clones and lacks some. This sample yields about 81,000 clones, of which around 84% are seen a single time; around 7% belongs to the top ten. General observations from the study: Expanded peripheral T-cell antigen specificity went undetermined. Circulating CD4+ and CD8+ T cells showed clonal expansion by week 6 at 0.1 to 3.0 mg/kg.

This clonotype was sampled from an adult with an advanced solid tumor such as melanoma, head and neck, liver or kidney cancer. The J gene is TRBJ2-2, the V gene TRBV2; 7 bases are a match to TRBD1. The input for sequencing was CD4+ or CD8+ T cells sorted from blood, taken in a trial of the OX40 agonist ivuxolimab. CDR3 in amino acids: CASTSDRVNTGELFF. The CDR3 region has the DNA TGTGCCAGCACCTCCGACAGGGTCAACACCGGGGAGCTGTTTTTT. Supplemented by reference TRBV2 and TRBJ2-2, the full variable domain reads EPEVTQTPSHQVTQMGQEVILRCVPISNHLYFYWYRQILGQKVEFLVSFYNNEISEKSEIFDDQFSVERPDGSNFTLKIRSTKLEDSAMYFCASTSDRVNTGELFFGEGSRLTVL.